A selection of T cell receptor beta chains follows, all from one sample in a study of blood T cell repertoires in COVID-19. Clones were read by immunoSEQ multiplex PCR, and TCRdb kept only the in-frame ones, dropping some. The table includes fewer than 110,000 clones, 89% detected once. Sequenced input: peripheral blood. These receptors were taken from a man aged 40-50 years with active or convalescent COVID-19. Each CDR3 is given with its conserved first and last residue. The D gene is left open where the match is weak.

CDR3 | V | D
CASSQEPGFPYEQYF | TRBV4-3 | -
CASSYMDIEQYF | TRBV6-5 | -
CASSSRQGSGNTIYF | TRBV7-2 | -
CAPGQGDRGQNNSPLHF | TRBV30 | TRBD1
CASSQDRGQMGNTIYF | TRBV4-2 | -
CASSPRDRVNYGYTF | TRBV4-3 | TRBD1
CATMDRGLYGYTF | TRBV6-5 | TRBD1
CASSQWRGGDEKLFF | TRBV3-1/TRBV3-2 | -
CASSFLAGGPPEQYF | TRBV7-2 | TRBD2
CASRGTGNFQPQHF | TRBV28 | TRBD1
CASSKDRAGEETQYF | TRBV5-1 | TRBD2
CASSVGGGLTNTGELFF | TRBV9 | TRBD1
CASSLAGGYNEQFF | TRBV19 | TRBD2
CASSLQGSTEAFF | TRBV25-1 | TRBD1
CASSKGENQPQHF | TRBV19 | -
CASSARGGTEAFF | TRBV6-4 | -
CASTPGALPNTEAFF | TRBV9 | -
CASSLGPSAPPYIQYF | TRBV5-4 | -
CASRSGLDSYNEQFF | TRBV5-1 | TRBD2
CASSAVTDTQYF | TRBV7-2 | -
CASSLVGEGGYTF | TRBV5-4 | -
CASSGTVGTDTQYF | TRBV6-5 | TRBD1
CASSGSSGGYNEQFF | TRBV7-3 | TRBD2
CASSMAPEAFF | TRBV19 | -
CASSLRQGIYGYTF | TRBV19 | TRBD1
CAFRLAGENEQFF | TRBV5-4 | TRBD2
CASSLGTSGRMAQYF | TRBV7-9 | TRBD2
CAWSGGTNVLTF | TRBV30 | -
CASSQGGEGIYTQYF | TRBV4-3 | -
CASSETSGMTDTQYF | TRBV25-1 | TRBD2
CASSYSRGYAYEQYF | TRBV6-5 | -
CASSRNLGQDHYEQYF | TRBV16 | TRBD1
CASSFLGGSGEQFF | TRBV28 | -
CATSLDRNSPLHF | TRBV24-1 | -
CASSGTREETQYF | TRBV7-2 | -
CATRGLAGQSQHF | TRBV24-1 | -
CAWSYYNEQFF | TRBV30 | -
CASSLSGGLGEQFF | TRBV27 | TRBD2
CASTGRGRERTYGYTF | TRBV2 | -
CASRIQGTGNTIYF | TRBV28 | TRBD1
CASSIPGLDYGYTF | TRBV19 | -
CASRGGRNVGEQYF | TRBV5-1 | -
CAIKGTGDEKLFF | TRBV10-3 | TRBD1
CASSYLAEIIYEQYF | TRBV6-2/TRBV6-3 | TRBD2
CASSPPGQLETQYF | TRBV18 | TRBD1
CASSLGTSGSLGEQFF | TRBV7-2 | TRBD2
CASSSRGVFGTEAFF | TRBV5-6 | -
CASSQVQGVRDTQYF | TRBV3-1/TRBV3-2 | TRBD1
CASTQRPKGSGDEKLFF | TRBV4-3 | -
CASQGGSGNTIYF | TRBV12-5 | -
CASSLDRTSVLNEQFF | TRBV7-2 | TRBD2
CASSSRVESDTQYF | TRBV11-3 | -
CASTVEGEKETQYF | TRBV28 | -
CASRRLVLIDEQFF | TRBV6-5 | -